This T cell receptor beta chain stems from a study of Graves' ophthalmopathy and Graves' hyperthyroidism. General study points: A classifier, a 13-signature model, separated ophthalmopathy from stable hyperthyroidism with approximately 88% sensitivity and over 70% specificity.

Comment on this clonotype: Its antigen is not identified.

RNA transcripts were the source from which TCR beta CDR3 regions were amplified. RT-PCR was first run with HTBI primers, then multiplex PCR in a second round. MiXCR, run by TCRdb on the multiplex PCR reads, gives a single entry per CDR3 protein. The table records around 520,000 distinct CDR3 sequences, less than 40% of them present only once. The CDR3 consists of 15 residues. CDR1 and CDR2 from the germline V gene are SEHNR and FQNEAQ (reference sequence). V lost 0 bases to trimming and J lost 3 bases, with 12 bases between them. The chain is built from TRBV7-9 and TRBJ2-7, with a possible D match to TRBD1 (6 bases). The source is an adult man with Graves' hyperthyroidism. Input material: peripheral blood or thyroid tissue (not recorded which). The CDR3 region has the DNA TGTGCCAGCAGCTTAGCCGCAGGGGTTGGCTACGAGCAGTACTTC. This encodes CASSLAAGVGYEQYF.